These 14 T cell receptor beta chains were all obtained from the same sample, sequenced in a study of response to subunit inactivated influenza vaccine. From the RT-PCR reads, TCRdb called clonotypes with MiXCR, one entry per CDR3 protein. Counted here are hundreds of thousands of distinct CDR3 sequences, 14% occurring once; the ten biggest clones make up approximately 7.6%. Specimen: PBMCs from blood, collected 14 to 15 days before vaccination. These receptors all come from a man between 50 and 59 years old who received an inactivated influenza vaccine.

CDR3 nucleotides: TGCAGTGTTTTTCAGAGCTCCTACAATGAGCAGTTCTTC. Protein product: CSVFQSSYNEQFF. J is TRBJ2-1 and V is TRBV20-1; D ambiguous. V lost 7 bases, J lost 0 bases, and 10 bases lay in between. Germline V gene data show CDR1 as DFQATT and CDR2 as SNEGSKA (reference sequence). This CDR3 is built from 13 residues.

This clonotype was detected only a few times. This chain connects TRBV7-9 to TRBJ2-7; 8 nucleotides align to TRBD2. CDR1 is SEHNR, CDR2 FQNEAQ, per germline (reference sequence). The CDR3 sequence is 15 residues long. V lost 7 bases to trimming and J lost 7 bases; unmatched junction nucleotides: 15. The CDR3, as DNA: TGTGCCAGCATCGACTGGATAGCGGGAAGGAGGGAGCAGTACTTC. Amino acid sequence: CASIDWIAGRREQYF.

This clonotype came up many times. This chain connects TRBV3-1 to TRBJ1-1, with 9 bases aligning to TRBD1. Germline loops: CDR1 LGHDT, CDR2 YNNKEL (reference sequence). The CDR3 is made up of 18 amino acids. Trimming at V came to 2 bases and at J to 0 bases, leaving 10 bases not matched to a gene. CDR3 nucleotide sequence: TGTGCCAGCAGCCAATACATACCGGGACAGGGAATGAACACTGAAGCTTTCTTT. Protein sequence: CASSQYIPGQGMNTEAFF.

J is TRBJ1-1 and V is TRBV4-2; 9 bases are a match to TRBD1. The germline gives CDR1 LGHNA, CDR2 YNFKEQ. The CDR3 is made up of 14 amino acids. After removal of 1 base from V and 8 bases from J, the junction contained 5 bases not matched to a gene. The CDR3 coding sequence is TGTGCCAGCAGCCAAGGATCTGGGACAGGGGAAGCTTTCTTT. Protein: CASSQGSGTGEAFF.

The chain is built from TRBV6-2 or TRBV6-3 and TRBJ2-1; TRBD2 is a possible D gene (5 bases). The ends were cut back, 2 bases at V and 4 bases at J, with 9 bases in the middle. The CDR3 runs to 14 residues. Germline assignment: CDR1 MNHEY and CDR2 SVGEGT. The CDR3 sequence is CASSYGGGYNEQFF. The CDR3, as DNA: TGTGCCAGCAGTTACGGAGGCGGTTACAATGAGCAGTTCTTC.

This clonotype has more than one count but fewer than ten. The CDR3 protein is CASSQRGTEAFF. The CDR3 DNA sequence: TGTGCCAGCAGCCAAAGGGGGACTGAAGCTTTCTTT. The rearrangement joins TRBV3-1 to TRBJ1-1; maybe TRBD1 (6 bases). Looked up from germline, CDR1 is LGHDT and CDR2 is YNNKEL (reference sequence). V shed 2 bases and J shed 5 bases, with 6 bases lying between them. The CDR3 extends over 12 amino acids.

V gene TRBV12-3 or TRBV12-4 combines with J gene TRBJ2-1; D remains unclear. V lost 11 bases to trimming and J lost 8 bases, with 13 bases between them. The CDR3 consists of 11 residues. CDR3 sequence reads: CADGSYDEQFF. CDR3 nucleotides: TGTGCCGATGGAAGTTACGATGAGCAGTTCTTC.

This clonotype has only a few counts. This chain uses TRBV5-1 with TRBJ2-5, with D possibly being TRBD2 (5 bases). Germline CDR1 is SGHRS and CDR2 is YFSETQ. Trimming stripped 4 bases from V and 2 bases from J, with 15 bases between. The CDR3 sequence is 15 residues long. The chain's CDR3 is CASSVSGLTQETQYF. CDR3 DNA: TGCGCCAGCAGCGTAAGTGGACTCACGCAAGAGACCCAGTACTTC.

The chain carries TRBV10-3 and TRBJ2-7; D not certain. The germline V gene has CDR1 ENHRY and CDR2 SYGVKD. The CDR3 is made up of 13 amino acids. Trimming removed 6 bases at V and 6 bases at J, with 15 bases between. The DNA of the CDR3 is TGTGCCATCAGCGATGGGAACAACAGCGAGCAGTACTTC. Its translation is CAISDGNNSEQYF.

The CDR3 nucleotides are TGTGCCATCAGTGAGCCGGGCACTGAAGCTTTCTTT. It encodes CAISEPGTEAFF. The J gene is TRBJ1-1, the V gene TRBV10-3, with D unclear. The CDR3 is 12 residues long. V was cut by 2 bases and J by 4 bases, with 5 bases left in between. The germline gives CDR1 ENHRY, CDR2 SYGVKD.

This clonotype has only a few counts. The rearrangement links TRBV12-3 or TRBV12-4 to TRBJ2-3, with a weak D call TRBD2 (6 bases). V gave up 5 bases and J gave up 0 bases, with 15 bases separating them. The CDR3 runs to 16 residues. The CDR3 here is CASSPGLLPSTDTQYF. CDR3 bases: TGTGCCAGCAGTCCGGGACTTCTACCTAGCACAGATACGCAGTATTTT.

J is TRBJ1-5 and V is TRBV12-3 or TRBV12-4; D not certain. The V and J ends lost 7 bases and 3 bases respectively, with 10 bases between them. The CDR3 loop spans 13 amino acids. CDR3 protein: CASTNYNNQPQHF. In nucleotides, the CDR3 is TGTGCCAGCACTAATTATAACAATCAGCCCCAGCATTTT.

This clonotype was counted between two and nine times. V and J are TRBV12-3 or TRBV12-4 and TRBJ2-5; 8 bases map to TRBD2. J gave up 6 bases and V 6 bases, and 15 bases lay outside the gene matches. The CDR3 loop spans 16 amino acids. CDR3 sequence: CASSGEATSGGKTQYF. The CDR3, as DNA: TGTGCCAGCAGCGGAGAGGCCACTAGCGGTGGAAAGACCCAGTACTTC.

The genes are TRBV20-1 and TRBJ1-5, with 8 bases identical to TRBD1. V gave up 1 base and J gave up 7 bases; unmatched junction bases: 3. The germline gives CDR1 DFQATT, CDR2 SNEGSKA (reference sequence). The CDR3 has 13 amino acids. In DNA, the CDR3 is TGCAGTGCTAGAGTCTCAGGGGGCCAGCCCCAGCATTTT. The encoded protein is CSARVSGGQPQHF.